A selection of T cell receptor beta chains follows, all from one sample in a study of blood T cell repertoires in COVID-19. The assay was immunoSEQ multiplex PCR, and TCRdb's table has in-frame clones only and misses some. The data show 70,000 to 75,000 clones, with 79% seen just once and around 27% held by the top ten. Input material: peripheral blood. The source is a man aged 60 to 69 with active or convalescent COVID-19. The CDR3 runs from the conserved cysteine through the conserved F or W. A D gene is named only where the DNA matches it firmly. Clone size appears in some rows only: once, few, many, or a class for an expanded clone.

clone_size j_call v_call d_call cdr3_nt cdr3_aa
NA TRBJ1-5 TRBV19 NA TGTGCCAGTAGTATAGGTCCCCCAGGGATGGGACAGCCCCAGCATTTT CASSIGPPGMGQPQHF
NA TRBJ1-6 TRBV7-2 NA TGTGCCAGCAGCTTAACAGCTAATTCACCCCTCCACTTT CASSLTANSPLHF
NA TRBJ1-1 TRBV5-1 NA TGCGCCAGCAGCTTGGCCTTCAGTTCCCACACTGAAGCTTTCTTT CASSLAFSSHTEAFF
NA TRBJ2-7 TRBV30 NA TGTGCCTGGAGTGTACGACAGGACCACTACGAGCAGTACTTC CAWSVRQDHYEQYF
NA TRBJ1-1 TRBV19 TRBD1 TGTGCCAGTAGTGAACAGGGGCGCACTGAAGCTTTCTTT CASSEQGRTEAFF
NA TRBJ2-2 TRBV5-4 TRBD1 TGTGCCAGCAGCTTGTTACAGGGGAGGAACACCGGGGAGCTGTTTTTT CASSLLQGRNTGELFF
NA TRBJ2-5 TRBV5-1 TRBD2 TGCGCCAGCAGCTTGGTTGCGGGGGGCCTCGAGACCCAGTACTTC CASSLVAGGLETQYF
NA TRBJ2-3 TRBV5-1 NA TGCGCCAGCAGCTCCCCGGAGGGCGCAGATACGCAGTATTTT CASSSPEGADTQYF
NA TRBJ1-4 TRBV4-1 NA TGCGCCAGCAGCCAAGACAGGGGAAGTGAAAAACTGTTTTTT CASSQDRGSEKLFF
NA TRBJ1-1 TRBV10-1 TRBD1 TGCGCCAGCAGTGAGCCAGGGGGGACTGAAGCTTTCTTT CASSEPGGTEAFF
NA TRBJ2-3 TRBV25-1 TRBD2 TGTGCCAGCAGAGGGACTAGCGGGGCCCCCTCCACAGATACGCAGTATTTT CASRGTSGAPSTDTQYF
few TRBJ1-2 TRBV3-1/TRBV3-2 NA TGTGCCAGCAGCCGGGACTCGGTCTATGGCTACACCTTC CASSRDSVYGYTF
NA TRBJ2-7 TRBV7-3 TRBD1 TGTGCCAGCAGCCCGCGGACAGGGTACGAGCAGTACTTC CASSPRTGYEQYF
NA TRBJ2-5 TRBV28 NA TGTGCCAGCAGTGCCCCCACGACAGGGAGGGAGACCCAGTACTTC CASSAPTTGRETQYF
NA TRBJ1-5 TRBV5-1 NA TGCGCCAGCAGCTTGCGCGGGCTGCCTAATCAGCCCCAGCATTTT CASSLRGLPNQPQHF
NA TRBJ2-7 TRBV7-2 TRBD2 TGTGCCAGCAGCGAGTCTAGCGGAGTGACCGTATACGAGCAGTACTTC CASSESSGVTVYEQYF
NA TRBJ1-4 TRBV19 NA TGTGCCAGTAGCGATTTCAGGGGTGAAAAACTGTTTTTT CASSDFRGEKLFF
NA TRBJ2-3 TRBV7-3 TRBD2 TGTGCCAGCAGCTTACAAGCGGGGGGGCTTACAGATACGCAGTATTTT CASSLQAGGLTDTQYF
NA TRBJ1-4 TRBV10-3 NA TGTGCCATTAGAAACGGAGGTATGAGGGAAAAACTGTTTTTT CAIRNGGMREKLFF
NA TRBJ2-3 TRBV5-1 NA TGCGCCAGCAGCTTGGCAGAACAAGATACGCAGTATTTT CASSLAEQDTQYF
NA TRBJ1-2 TRBV18 NA TGTGCCAGCTCACCACTTAACAGCGGGTATGGCTACACCTTC CASSPLNSGYGYTF
few TRBJ2-5 TRBV30 TRBD1 TGTGCCTGGAGTGTAACAGGGGGCCTACAAGAGACCCAGTACTTC CAWSVTGGLQETQYF
NA TRBJ2-2 TRBV24-1 NA TGTGCCACCTCATTCAGGCCCACCGGGGAGCTGTTTTTT CATSFRPTGELFF
few TRBJ1-5 TRBV15 TRBD1 TGTGCCACCAGCCAGACAGGGCTTAACAATCAGCCCCAGCATTTT CATSQTGLNNQPQHF
once TRBJ2-7 TRBV6-5 TRBD1 TGTGCCAGCAGCCGCCGACAGGGTGGCTACGAGCAGTACTTC CASSRRQGGYEQYF
NA TRBJ1-3 TRBV30 NA TGTGCCTGGAGCGACTCCTTGACTCGGGTTAGAAACACCATATATTTT CAWSDSLTRVRNTIYF
NA TRBJ2-3 TRBV28 TRBD1 TGTGCCAGCAGTTTAGGGACAGGAGGCACAGATACGCAGTATTTT CASSLGTGGTDTQYF
once TRBJ2-3 TRBV7-2 TRBD2 TGTGCCAGCAGCTTTAGCGGGGGCACAGATACGCAGTATTTT CASSFSGGTDTQYF